A single sample is the source of the 12 T cell receptor beta chains below, sequenced in a study of T cells after yellow fever vaccination. MiXCR was run by TCRdb on the 5' RACE reads, yielding one entry per CDR3 protein. The table shows some 500,000 distinct CDR3 sequences, with less than 15% occurring only once. Sequenced material: PBMCs, taken on the day of the yellow fever booster vaccination. These receptors were obtained from a man younger than 45 who received the YFV17D yellow fever vaccine.

The chain has TRBV27 and TRBJ1-5; no reliable D call. The germline V and J ends were trimmed by 5 bases and 5 bases, with 19 bases remaining between them. The germline V gene has CDR1 MNHEY and CDR2 SMNVEV (reference sequence). There are 16 residues in the CDR3. The CDR3 coding sequence is TGTGCCAGCAGTCGCGCAGGCTCCGCTGACTATCAGCCCCAGCATTTT. It specifies CASSRAGSADYQPQHF.

The chain employs TRBV4-3 and TRBJ2-7, with D possibly being TRBD2 (7 bases). Trimming stripped 2 bases from V and 4 bases from J, with 15 bases between. Germline CDR1 reads LGHNA; CDR2 reads YSLEER. The CDR3 covers 15 residues. The CDR3 region is CASSQILGGQYEQYF. In DNA, the CDR3 is TGCGCCAGCAGCCAAATCCTGGGGGGGCAGTACGAGCAGTACTTC.

The sample holds a few counts of this clonotype. The chain recombines TRBV11-2 with TRBJ2-1, with D tentatively TRBD1 (6 bases). This CDR3 comprises 15 residues. V lost 2 bases and J 6 bases, leaving 14 bases between the germline ends. Germline loops: CDR1 SGHAT, CDR2 FQNNGV. CDR3 region: CASSLPRGIGNEQFF. The DNA of the CDR3 is TGTGCCAGCAGCTTACCAAGGGGGATAGGCAATGAGCAGTTCTTC.

In this sample, this clonotype turned up a few times. The V call is TRBV11-1, the J call TRBJ1-2; 8 nucleotides line up with TRBD1. CDR1 is SGHAT, CDR2 FQDESV, per germline (reference sequence). After removal of 7 bases from V and 4 bases from J, the junction contained 20 bases not matched to a gene. The CDR3 consists of 18 residues. The CDR3 nucleotides are TGTGCCAGCAACACCCCAGGGGGCGCGGGTTTCCGAGGCTATGGCTACACCTTC. This gives the protein CASNTPGGAGFRGYGYTF.

This clonotype was detected a few times. The chain recombines TRBV19 with TRBJ1-1; D gene uncertain. Germline loops: CDR1 LNHDA, CDR2 SQIVND (reference sequence). CDR3 length equals 14 residues. V was pared by 3 bases and J by 0 bases, with 8 bases between. This CDR3 reads CASSMSLMNTEAFF. CDR3 nucleotides: TGTGCCAGTAGTATGTCTCTGATGAACACTGAAGCTTTCTTT.

This clonotype was detected a few times. The rearrangement links TRBV20-1 to TRBJ2-7, with a weak D call TRBD2 (5 bases). The CDR3 runs to 14 residues. V was shortened by 3 bases and J by 2 bases, with 14 bases between the two germline ends. Germline-derived CDR1 and CDR2 are DFQATT and SNEGSKA (reference sequence). CDR3 region: CSASSEADPYEQYF. The CDR3 nucleotides are TGCAGTGCTAGTTCGGAAGCGGACCCCTACGAGCAGTACTTC.

This clonotype was seen at least ten times. The chain combines TRBV5-1 with TRBJ2-7; TRBD1 aligns across 10 bases. This CDR3 comprises 14 residues. Losses at the gene ends were 4 bases for V and 4 bases for J; bases not matched to a gene: 5. Germline V gives CDR1 SGHRS, CDR2 YFSETQ. CDR3 in amino acids: CASSIDRGQYEQYF. The CDR3 DNA is TGCGCCAGCAGCATAGACAGGGGGCAGTACGAGCAGTACTTC. Looking up the rest from reference TRBV5-1 and TRBJ2-7 gives the full variable domain: KAGVTQTPRYLIKTRGQQVTLSCSPISGHRSVSWYQQTPGQGLQFLFEYFSETQRNKGNFPGRFSGRQFSNSRSEMNVSTLELGDSALYLCASSIDRGQYEQYFGPGTRLTVT.

This clonotype was detected a few times. The chain is built from TRBV18 and TRBJ1-2, with unresolved D. Germline V gene sequence: CDR1 KGHSH, CDR2 LQKENI. This CDR3 contains 14 residues. The V gene lost 3 bases and the J gene lost 2 bases, with 10 bases spanning the gap. CDR3 sequence: CASSPGQSNYGYTF. The CDR3 DNA follows: TGTGCCAGCTCACCTGGGCAGTCCAACTATGGCTACACCTTC.

The chain is built from TRBV12-3 or TRBV12-4 and TRBJ1-2; no clear D gene. The CDR3 extends over 14 amino acids. Trimming left V 4 bases short and J 5 bases short, with 14 bases between. The CDR3 DNA reads TGTGCCAGCAGTTCTTACACCGACCCATATGGCTACACCTTC. Translated: CASSSYTDPYGYTF.

This clonotype has a handful of counts. The rearrangement joins TRBV6-1 to TRBJ2-7, with TRBD2 identical over 10 bases. Germline V gene sequence: CDR1 MNHNS, CDR2 SASEGT. V trimming: 6 bases; J trimming: 1 base; junction bases outside the gene matches: 6. This CDR3 has 15 residues. DNA for the CDR3: TGTGCCAGCAGGCCCGGGACTAGCGTATCCTACGAGCAGTACTTC. This codes for CASRPGTSVSYEQYF.

This clonotype was observed a few times. The CDR3 nucleotides read TGTGCCAGCAGCAAAGACGGGGTAAACACCGGGGAGCTGTTTTTT. Translation: CASSKDGVNTGELFF. This chain links TRBV21-1 with TRBJ2-2. TRBV21-1 is a documented pseudogene. CDR3 length: 15 amino acids.

This clonotype was counted only a few times. This chain joins TRBV7-2 and TRBJ2-3, with 10 bases identical to TRBD1. The junction had 7 bases not matched to a gene; V was cut back by 5 bases and J by 2 bases. The CDR3 has 16 residues. CDR1 SGHTA and CDR2 FQGNSA come from the germline V gene. The CDR3: CASSHPGQGPTDTQYF. DNA for the CDR3: TGTGCCAGCAGCCACCCGGGACAGGGGCCCACAGATACGCAGTATTTT.